A single sample gave rise to the 20 T cell receptor beta chains below, sequenced in a study of shared clonotypes between healthy human individuals. Assay used: immunoSEQ multiplex PCR; TCRdb lists only in-frame clones, some missing. The sample records 2,500,000 or so clones, more than 80% being singletons. Sequencing used naive CD4+ T cells sorted from blood. Subset described: CD45RA+ positively selected. These TCRs come from a man between 18 and 29 years old in good health.

This rearrangement joins TRBV10-3 to TRBJ1-3, with 7 bases fitting TRBD1. V shed 1 base, J shed 4 bases, and the junction held 4 bases outside the gene matches. The CDR3 consists of 15 residues. Germline V gives CDR1 ENHRY, CDR2 SYGVKD. The chain's CDR3 is CAISELWGQGNTIYF. CDR3 coding DNA: TGTGCCATCAGTGAGTTATGGGGACAGGGAAACACCATATATTTT.

V usage is TRBV6-5 and J usage is TRBJ2-1, with D tentatively TRBD2 (7 bases). Trimming cost V 0 bases and J 7 bases, with 10 bases left between them. CDR3 length: 14 residues. Germline V gene sequence: CDR1 MNHEY, CDR2 SVGAGI. Here the CDR3 DNA reads TGTGCCAGCAGTTACTCGCGGGGGCCGAATGAGCAGTTCTTC. Translation: CASSYSRGPNEQFF.

The CDR3 region is CASSLKRGLEQYF. CDR3 nucleotides: TGTGCCAGCAGTCTTAAACGGGGGCTCGAGCAGTACTTC. The chain uses TRBV14 and TRBJ2-7, with D perhaps being TRBD1 or TRBD2 (6 bases each). The CDR3 covers 13 residues. CDR1 and CDR2 (germline): SGHDN, FVKESK. V was cut by 6 bases and J by 6 bases, with 15 bases left in between.

A remark on this clone: In the same sample, other DNA sequences code for this CDR3. The chain has TRBV18 and TRBJ2-5; no clear D. The ends were cut back, 2 bases at V and 3 bases at J, with 7 bases in the middle. This CDR3 comprises 13 residues. Germline V CDR1 and CDR2: KGHSH, LQKENI. In DNA, the CDR3 is TGTGCCAGCTCACCAGGGTTGGAAGAGACCCAGTACTTC. Protein sequence: CASSPGLEETQYF.

This clone was observed once. This chain connects TRBV7-6 to TRBJ2-3; D gene unclear. Germline assignment: CDR1 SGHVS and CDR2 FNYEAQ. V dropped 1 base and J dropped 4 bases, with 6 bases sitting between them. CDR3 length equals 13 residues. CDR3 coding DNA: TGTGCCAGCAGCTTAGTGATGGCAGATACGCAGTATTTT. This encodes CASSLVMADTQYF. Combining the CDR3 with reference TRBV7-6 and TRBJ2-3 gives the whole variable domain GAGVSQSPRYKVTKRGQDVALRCDPISGHVSLYWYRQALGQGPEFLTYFNYEAQQDKSGLPNDRFSAERPEGSISTLTIQRTEQRDSAMYRCASSLVMADTQYFGPGTRLTVL.

The DNA of the CDR3 is TGTGCCAGCAGTTTTAGTGGAAGGGACACCGGGGAGCTGTTTTTT. This encodes CASSFSGRDTGELFF. This chain connects TRBV28 to TRBJ2-2; no reliable D call. Germline CDR1 reads MDHEN; CDR2 reads SYDVKM. This CDR3 is built from 15 residues. The germline V and J ends were trimmed by 3 bases and 3 bases, with 11 bases remaining between them.

The V and J genes are TRBV9 and TRBJ1-3; TRBD1 matches at 8 bases. CDR3 length equals 16 residues. J was trimmed by 2 bases and V by 0 bases; bases with no gene match: 4. Germline CDR1 reads SGDLS; CDR2 reads YYNGEE. The CDR3, as DNA: TGTGCCAGCAGCGTAGGTGGGACAGGTCCTGGAAACACCATATATTTT. It codes for CASSVGGTGPGNTIYF. Full variable domain (outside the CDR3, taken from reference TRBV9 and TRBJ1-3): DSGVTQTPKHLITATGQRVTLRCSPRSGDLSVYWYQQSLDQGLQFLIQYYNGEERAKGNILERFSAQQFPDLHSELNLSSLELGDSALYFCASSVGGTGPGNTIYFGEGSWLTVV.

CDR3 DNA: TGTGCCAGCAGTCCGGGGACACCTACTAACTATGGCTACACCTTC. It is translated as CASSPGTPTNYGYTF. The genes are TRBV27 and TRBJ1-2, with D perhaps TRBD1 (6 bases). The germline V and J ends were trimmed by 5 bases and 0 bases, with 13 bases remaining between them. This CDR3 spans 15 amino acids. Germline CDR1 reads MNHEY; CDR2 reads SMNVEV (reference sequence).

This CDR3 is CASSLTTQDRYASGNTIYF. Here the CDR3 DNA reads TGTGCCAGCAGCTTGACGACACAGGACAGATATGCCTCTGGAAACACCATATATTTT. The chain uses TRBV5-6 and TRBJ1-3; tentative D call: TRBD1 (6 bases). Per germline, CDR1 SGHDT and CDR2 YYEEEE. Trimming took off 1 base at V and 0 bases at J, with 20 bases between the two ends. The CDR3 consists of 19 residues.

The rearrangement links TRBV6-5 to TRBJ2-1; D remains unclear. The CDR3 contains 11 residues. Germline CDR1 MNHEY, CDR2 SVGAGI. V was pared by 6 bases and J by 9 bases, with 9 bases between. Here the CDR3 reads CASRGYGEQFF. As DNA, the CDR3 is TGTGCCAGCAGGGGGTACGGTGAGCAGTTCTTC.

The chain uses TRBV9 and TRBJ2-5; the D gene is possibly TRBD1 (5 bases). Deletions cut 1 base from V and 9 bases from J, with 13 bases between. Germline CDR1 and CDR2: SGDLS and YYNGEE. This CDR3 is 13 amino acids long. The CDR3 reads CASSVLGLGPQYF. In DNA form, the CDR3 reads TGTGCCAGCAGCGTATTGGGGCTAGGGCCCCAGTACTTC.

This rearrangement joins TRBV11-2 to TRBJ2-7, with D perhaps matching TRBD2 (7 bases). Germline-derived CDR1 and CDR2 are SGHAT and FQNNGV. The CDR3 runs to 15 residues. Between the trimmed V and J ends, which lost 1 base and 2 bases, there was a span of 12 bases. The CDR3 reads CASSLGRGPPYEQYF. The CDR3 DNA reads TGTGCCAGCAGCTTAGGGCGGGGGCCCCCCTACGAGCAGTACTTC.

This clone was observed a single time. The rearrangement joins TRBV30 to TRBJ2-3; 12 bases map to TRBD2. CDR3 length equals 15 residues. Per germline, CDR1 GTSNPN and CDR2 SVGIG (reference sequence). J lost 3 bases, V lost 4 bases, and 5 bases had no gene match. The CDR3 DNA reads as TGTGCCTGGATAAGGCTAGCGGGAGGGACAGATACGCAGTATTTT. Translating gives CAWIRLAGGTDTQYF.

Of note for this clone: The same CDR3 also results from other DNA sequences found in this sample. V gene TRBV10-1 combines with J gene TRBJ2-5; TRBD1 matches 8 bases. The V gene's germline CDR1 is WNHNN and CDR2 SYGVQD (reference sequence). CDR3 length equals 14 residues. V gave up 6 bases and J gave up 2 bases; unmatched junction bases: 5. DNA for the CDR3: TGCGCCAGCAGCCGGGACAGGACTCAAGAGACCCAGTACTTC. It encodes CASSRDRTQETQYF.

With regard to this clone: At one end, the junction sequence differs from germline, possibly due to a read error. The rearrangement uses TRBV7-7 and TRBJ2-5; D remains unclear. CDR1 is SSHAT and CDR2 is FNYEAQ in the germline V gene (reference sequence). The length of the CDR3 is 13 residues. CDR3 nucleotide sequence: TGTGCTAGCAGCTTAAACGGTTGGGAGACCCAGTACTTC. Encoded protein: CASSLNGWETQYF.

The chain links TRBV7-2 to TRBJ2-5; D is possibly TRBD2 (5 bases). In germline, CDR1 is SGHTA, CDR2 FQGNSA. Trimming shortened V by 5 bases and J by 1 base, and 11 bases separated the two germline ends. The CDR3 loop spans 14 amino acids. The CDR3, as DNA: TGTGCCAGCAGCCAGGAGCGGATCCAAGAGACCCAGTACTTC. As protein: CASSQERIQETQYF.

The chain is built from TRBV7-9 and TRBJ2-5, with no clear D. This CDR3 comprises 14 residues. CDR1 is SEHNR, CDR2 FQNEAQ, per germline (reference sequence). Trimming took off 5 bases at V and 5 bases at J, with 15 bases between the two ends. For the CDR3, the DNA is TGTGCCAGCAGCGGAGCTAGGTTCGGGGAGACCCAGTACTTC. Its protein product is CASSGARFGETQYF.

The chain carries TRBV7-2 and TRBJ2-7, with TRBD2 matching over 10 bases. The CDR3 covers 15 residues. Trimming took 5 bases from V and 5 from J; bases not matched to a gene: 9. From germline, CDR1 is SGHTA and CDR2 FQGNSA. DNA of the CDR3: TGTGCCAGCAGCGCGAGGACTAGCGGTGAGAACGAGCAGTACTTC. It translates to CASSARTSGENEQYF.

This clone was seen a single time. This rearrangement joins TRBV10-3 to TRBJ2-1, with a possible D match to TRBD2 (6 bases). Germline assignment: CDR1 ENHRY and CDR2 SYGVKD. This CDR3 spans 13 amino acids. V was shortened by 2 bases and J by 8 bases, with 10 bases between the two germline ends. CDR3 amino acids: CAISEDRGYEQFF. CDR3 DNA sequence: TGTGCCATCAGTGAGGATCGGGGGTATGAGCAGTTCTTC.

The chain has TRBV13 and TRBJ2-7; TRBD1 agrees at 7 bases. This CDR3 spans 16 amino acids. Germline-derived CDR1 and CDR2 are PRHDT and FYEKMQ (reference sequence). J gave up 3 bases and V 5 bases, and 13 bases lay outside the gene matches. The CDR3 nucleotides are TGTGCCAGCAGCCCCCCCGGGACAGAAAGACTCTACGAGCAGTACTTC. Amino acid sequence: CASSPPGTERLYEQYF. The whole variable domain, filled in from reference TRBV13 and TRBJ2-7, reads AAGVIQSPRHLIKEKRETATLKCYPIPRHDTVYWYQQGPGQDPQFLISFYEKMQSDKGSIPDRFSAQQFSDYHSELNMSSLELGDSALYFCASSPPGTERLYEQYFGPGTRLTVT.